Listed below are T cell receptor beta chains from one sample, sequenced in a study of a mutant IDH1 vaccine in newly diagnosed glioma. Which antigens these TCRs recognize remains unknown. Using immunoSEQ multiplex PCR, the repertoire was profiled, and TCRdb retains in-frame clones only, with some absent. The table lists tens of thousands of clones, roughly 82% of them singletons. The material was PBMCs, obtained from a glioma patient whose treatment included an IDH1 peptide vaccine. The receptors here all came from a man aged 18 to 29 with glioma. Some clones in this sample may be carry-over from other donors' samples. CDR3s include the opening cysteine and the closing phenylalanine or tryptophan. D genes are given only for firm matches. Clone size is given for some rows only: seen once, a few or many times, or a class if the clone is expanded.

v_gene,j_gene,d_gene,abundance,CDR3nt,CDR3aa
TRBV6-5,TRBJ1-5,TRBD1,NA,TGTGCCAGCAGTCGGGACAGGGTAAATCAGCCCCAGCATTTT,CASSRDRVNQPQHF
TRBV30,TRBJ1-5,NA,NA,TGTGCCTGGGGTCCCGGGCCCAGCAATCAGCCCCAGCATTTT,CAWGPGPSNQPQHF
TRBV4-3,TRBJ2-7,NA,NA,TGCGCCAGCAGCCAAGAGAGGTACGAAAAGCAGTACTTC,CASSQERYEKQYF
TRBV10-3,TRBJ1-3,NA,NA,TGTGCCATCAGCTCCAAAGCGGCTTACTCTGGAAACACCATATATTTT,CAISSKAAYSGNTIYF
TRBV9,TRBJ1-4,TRBD1,NA,TGTGCCAGCAGCGGACAGGGTGGGAATGAAAAACTGTTTTTT,CASSGQGGNEKLFF
TRBV5-1,TRBJ2-7,NA,NA,TGCGCCAGCAGCTTGACAGCGGCTTCCTACGAGCAGTACTTC,CASSLTAASYEQYF
TRBV5-4,TRBJ2-7,TRBD1,few,TGTGCCAGCAGCTTGGGGGGGACAGGGAGGAGCGAGCAGTACTTC,CASSLGGTGRSEQYF
TRBV6-1,TRBJ1-5,NA,NA,TGTGCCAGCGAACAGGATTTCAATCAGCCCCAGCATTTT,CASEQDFNQPQHF
TRBV4-1,TRBJ1-2,NA,NA,TGCGCCAGCAGCCAACAAAATACAGGGAACTATGGCTACACCTTC,CASSQQNTGNYGYTF
TRBV9,TRBJ1-1,NA,once,TGTGCCAGCAGCGTAGTGGTGTCTGCTGAAGCTTTCTTT,CASSVVVSAEAFF
TRBV2,TRBJ2-7,NA,NA,TGTGCCAGCAGTGAGACGAAGGTTTTAGCGCAACACTACGAGCAGTACTTC,CASSETKVLAQHYEQYF
TRBV6-5,TRBJ1-1,NA,NA,TGTGCCAGCAGTTTCGGGGGGGAAACTGAAGCTTTCTTT,CASSFGGETEAFF
TRBV9,TRBJ1-2,NA,NA,TGTGCCAGCAGCGACCCCGGGACACTCTATGGCTACACCTTC,CASSDPGTLYGYTF
TRBV4-2,TRBJ1-5,NA,NA,TGTGCCAGCAGTCCTGACAGTAGCAATCAGCCCCAGCATTTT,CASSPDSSNQPQHF
TRBV5-4,TRBJ1-2,TRBD1,once,TGTGCCAGCAGCTTATGGGGGACAGGGGTCGGCTACACCTTC,CASSLWGTGVGYTF
TRBV6-6,TRBJ1-1,TRBD1,NA,TGTGCCAGCAGATCCACAGGGGGGACTGAAGCTTTCTTT,CASRSTGGTEAFF
TRBV18,TRBJ2-7,NA,once,TGTGCCAGCTCAGCTCTGACAGGCTCGGTTGGCTACGAGCAGTACTTC,CASSALTGSVGYEQYF
TRBV30,TRBJ2-7,TRBD1,once,TGTGCCTGGAGTGTACCGCAGGGGGCAACTTACTCCTACGAGCAGTACTTC,CAWSVPQGATYSYEQYF
TRBV5-6,TRBJ1-4,TRBD1,NA,TGTGCCAGCAGACGAAACAGGGGGCCGGATGAAAAACTGTTTTTT,CASRRNRGPDEKLFF
TRBV5-1,TRBJ1-1,NA,NA,TGCGCCAGCAGAACCATGGCAGGGGACTACACTGAAGCTTTCTTT,CASRTMAGDYTEAFF
TRBV6-5,TRBJ2-7,TRBD1,NA,TGTGCCAGCAGTTTTCATGGACAGGGTAGTATGTACGAGCAGTACTTC,CASSFHGQGSMYEQYF
TRBV19,TRBJ1-2,TRBD1,NA,TGTGCCAGTAGTACTGACAGGGGAGGAGTCTATGGCTACACCTTC,CASSTDRGGVYGYTF
TRBV5-5,TRBJ2-7,TRBD2,NA,TGTGCCAGCAGCTTGTCTAGCGGGGGGGCCGGTTCCTACGAGCAGTACTTC,CASSLSSGGAGSYEQYF
TRBV19,TRBJ1-1,NA,NA,TGTGCCAGTAGTATTCCAACAGGGTGGGCTTTCTTT,CASSIPTGWAFF
TRBV6-5,TRBJ2-7,NA,once,TGTGCCAGCAGTTGGGGACCGGGCGAGCAGTACTTC,CASSWGPGEQYF
TRBV27,TRBJ1-5,NA,few,TGTGCCAGCGGCCCCAGCCGGGAGGTTGGACAGCCCCAGCATTTT,CASGPSREVGQPQHF
TRBV25-1,TRBJ2-3,NA,NA,TGTGCCAGCGCCTTGACAGATACGCAGTATTTT,CASALTDTQYF
TRBV7-2,TRBJ2-1,TRBD2,NA,TGTGCCAGCAGCTTGGGACGTGGCGGGAGGGCCCTCAATGAGCAGTTCTTC,CASSLGRGGRALNEQFF
TRBV5-6,TRBJ2-1,TRBD2,NA,TGTGCCAGCAGCTGGACTAGCTCAAGCTCCTACAATGAGCAGTTCTTC,CASSWTSSSSYNEQFF
TRBV6-6,TRBJ2-7,TRBD2,NA,TGTGCCAACCGACTAGCGGCCTGGTACGAGCAGTACTTC,CANRLAAWYEQYF
TRBV7-9,TRBJ2-4,TRBD1,NA,TGTGCCAGCAGCTTCGCACAGGGGGCTAAAAACATTCAGTACTTC,CASSFAQGAKNIQYF
TRBV6-1,TRBJ2-7,TRBD1,NA,TGTGCCAGCAGCCGATCGGGACAGGGGTTTAAGCAGTACTTC,CASSRSGQGFKQYF
TRBV10-3,TRBJ2-5,NA,NA,TGTGCCATCGGGGCGGAGTACCAAGAGACCCAGTACTTC,CAIGAEYQETQYF
TRBV30,TRBJ1-5,NA,few,TGTGCCTGGAGTGCAGGGGATGGTCAGCCCCAGCATTTT,CAWSAGDGQPQHF
TRBV10-3,TRBJ2-3,NA,NA,TGTGCCATCAGTCCGGGCCGGAGCACAGATACGCAGTATTTT,CAISPGRSTDTQYF
TRBV4-3,TRBJ1-3,NA,NA,TGCGCCAGCAGCCAAGGACAGGCTTCTGGAAACACCATATATTTT,CASSQGQASGNTIYF
TRBV7-9,TRBJ1-1,NA,NA,TGTGCCAGCACCATCTCCCGTGAGACCCTGGTTCTCTTT,CASTISRETLVLF
TRBV4-3,TRBJ1-3,TRBD1,few,TGCGCCAGCAGCCCAGACAGGGGCTTTGGAAACACCATATATTTT,CASSPDRGFGNTIYF
TRBV29-1,TRBJ2-3,NA,NA,TGCAGCGTTGATACGGGGGGCGCGACAGATACGCAGTATTTT,CSVDTGGATDTQYF
TRBV6-1,TRBJ2-7,NA,NA,TGTGCCAGCAGTGATTGGGGTTCCGGCTACGAGCAGTACTTC,CASSDWGSGYEQYF
TRBV7-2,TRBJ1-5,NA,once,TGTGCCAGCAGCCGTAGGACCGTTTATAGCAATCAGCCCCAGCATTTT,CASSRRTVYSNQPQHF
TRBV5-1,TRBJ1-2,NA,NA,TGCGCCAGCAGCTTGGGACACACCGGGACGAGGGCAGATGGCTACACCTTC,CASSLGHTGTRADGYTF
TRBV19,TRBJ1-5,NA,NA,TGTGCCAGTAGTATAGCCTGGACAGCCGCAGGCAATCAGCCCCAGCATTTT,CASSIAWTAAGNQPQHF
TRBV7-2,TRBJ2-7,NA,once,TGTGCCAGCAGCTTAGTAGGGACGGAACCCTACGAGCAGTACTTC,CASSLVGTEPYEQYF
TRBV19,TRBJ1-5,NA,NA,TGTGCCAGTAGTATCATGAAGACAGCCTCCACTCACAATCAGCCCCAGCATTTT,CASSIMKTASTHNQPQHF
TRBV6-6,TRBJ1-4,NA,NA,TGTGCCAGCTGTCGGGCAAGCTTTAATGAAAAACTGTTTTTT,CASCRASFNEKLFF
TRBV6-5,TRBJ1-1,NA,NA,TGTGCCAGCATCATAGAGGTGAACACTGAAGCTTTCTTT,CASIIEVNTEAFF
TRBV5-1,TRBJ2-7,NA,NA,TGCGCCAGCAGCTTGGGTTACAGCTCCTACGAGCAGTACTTC,CASSLGYSSYEQYF
TRBV7-9,TRBJ2-1,TRBD2,NA,TGTGCCAGCAGCTTCGGACTAGGACCCAACAATGAGCAGTTCTTC,CASSFGLGPNNEQFF
TRBV6-6,TRBJ1-1,NA,NA,TGTGCCAGCAGTTACACTGAGGGACCGATGAACACTGAAGCTTTCTTT,CASSYTEGPMNTEAFF
TRBV18,TRBJ2-1,NA,NA,TGTGCCAGCTCACCAGGACAAAACAATGAGCAGTTCTTC,CASSPGQNNEQFF
TRBV5-3,TRBJ1-4,NA,NA,TGTGCCAGAAGCTCCCGGGACGCTAATGAAAAACTGTTTTTT,CARSSRDANEKLFF
TRBV4-2,TRBJ2-7,NA,NA,TGTGCCAGCAGCCAAGATAGTACAGGGACCTACGAGCAGTACTTC,CASSQDSTGTYEQYF
TRBV30,TRBJ2-7,NA,NA,TGTGCCTGCCTCGGGGCATACGAGCAGTACTTC,CACLGAYEQYF
TRBV19,TRBJ2-5,TRBD2,NA,TGTGCCAGTAATGGGGCGGGAGTAAACGGAGAGACCCAGTACTTC,CASNGAGVNGETQYF